These 24 T cell receptor beta chains originate from one sample sequenced in a study of CXCR3-negative and CXCR3-positive naive CD8 T cells. Study conclusions and caveats: When CXCR3-positive naive cells were set against CXCR3-negative naive cells, the former had more hydrophobic TRB CDR3s.

Libraries were UMI-labeled 5' RACE TRB cDNA. TCRdb re-called the 5' RACE reads; every CDR3 protein appears as one record, without DNA. This sample carries 120,000 to 150,000 distinct CDR3 sequences, with around 0.3% going to the ten biggest clones. Which antigens these TCRs recognize remains unknown. Sequenced: naive CXCR3+ CD8+ T cells from blood. Subset of the sample: CD45RO-CCR7+CD27+CD95- naive CD8+ T cells expressing CXCR3 (TNR3+). The receptors shown here come from a human donor in good health. Some clones in this sample may be carry-over from other donors' samples.

The rearrangement joins TRBV7-9 to TRBJ2-1. There are 12 residues in the CDR3. The germline V gene encodes CDR1 SEHNR and CDR2 FQNEAQ (reference sequence). CDR3 region: CASSLILAEQFF.

The rearrangement uses TRBV28 and TRBJ2-7; TCRdb's D call of TRBD2 is untestable without DNA. The CDR3 consists of 15 residues. Germline V gene data show CDR1 as MDHEN and CDR2 as SYDVKM. The CDR3 protein is CASSLKDVLPGEQYF.

This chain connects TRBV7-6 to TRBJ2-7; the TCRdb call, TRBD1, lacks DNA for checking. Germline V CDR1 and CDR2: SGHVS, FNYEAQ. The CDR3 spans 17 residues. CDR3 sequence reads: CASSPRAPGATPWEQYF.

This CDR3 reads CASSRTSVESYNEQFF. The chain has TRBV19 and TRBJ2-1; TCRdb picks TRBD2, but there is no DNA to check that call. The CDR3 length is 16 residues. Germline assignment: CDR1 LNHDA and CDR2 SQIVND (reference sequence).

The rearrangement uses TRBV29-1 and TRBJ2-1; absent DNA, TCRdb's TRBD1 call cannot be checked. Germline lookup yields CDR1 SQVTM and CDR2 ANQGSEA. There are 13 residues in the CDR3. This chain's CDR3 is CSAKGDAGSEQFF.

The gene calls are TRBV20-1 and TRBJ2-1. The CDR3 loop spans 16 amino acids. Germline V CDR1 and CDR2: DFQATT, SNEGSKA (reference sequence). CDR3 loop: CSARDLEGTSYNEQFF.

The chain carries TRBV28 and TRBJ2-1. CDR3 length equals 15 residues. Germline V gives CDR1 MDHEN, CDR2 SYDVKM. The CDR3: CASSFALGRNPEQFF.

This chain joins TRBV29-1 and TRBJ2-7; TCRdb reports TRBD2, a call that lacks DNA to check it against. The CDR3 runs to 21 residues. Germline loops: CDR1 SQVTM, CDR2 ANQGSEA. This CDR3 is CSVEAEGFLTGRTGGPYEQYF.

This chain connects TRBV29-1 to TRBJ1-5. CDR1 and CDR2 (germline): SQVTM, ANQGSEA. There are 15 residues in the CDR3. The chain's CDR3 is CSVETSWRGHQPQHF. Combining the CDR3 with reference TRBV29-1 and TRBJ1-5 gives the whole variable domain SAVISQKPSRDICQRGTSLTIQCQVDSQVTMMFWYRQQPGQSLTLIATANQGSEATYESGFVIDKFPISRPNLTFSTLTVSNMSPEDSSIYLCSVETSWRGHQPQHFGDGTRLSIL.

V usage is TRBV7-3 and J usage is TRBJ2-1; TCRdb calls TRBD1, which cannot be checked without DNA. Germline V gene lookup returns CDR1 SGHTA and CDR2 FQGTGA. The CDR3 length is 17 residues. CDR3 loop: CASSTQPGEGPYNEQFF.

CDR3 sequence: CASSATDGPTGELFF. The chain links TRBV19 to TRBJ2-2. Germline CDR1 LNHDA, CDR2 SQIVND (reference sequence). This CDR3 has 15 amino acids. Filled out from reference TRBV19 and TRBJ2-2, the complete variable domain reads DGGITQSPKYLFRKEGQNVTLSCEQNLNHDAMYWYRQDPGQGLRLIYYSQIVNDFQKGDIAEGYSVSREKKESFPLTVTSAQKNPTAFYLCASSATDGPTGELFFGEGSRLTVL.

The chain combines TRBV28 with TRBJ2-1. The CDR3 is made up of 15 amino acids. Germline CDR1 and CDR2: MDHEN and SYDVKM. CDR3 sequence reads: CASRVGLASYNEQFF.

V and J are TRBV11-2 and TRBJ2-2; TCRdb gives TRBD1 as the D gene, but with no DNA this cannot be confirmed. The germline gives CDR1 SGHAT, CDR2 FQNNGV. The CDR3 spans 15 residues. The CDR3 loop reads CASSLGGGVTGELFF.

V usage is TRBV5-5 and J usage is TRBJ2-3; TCRdb names TRBD2, which stays unverified in the absence of DNA. Looked up from germline, CDR1 is SGHKS and CDR2 is YYEKEE (reference sequence). CDR3 size: 16 residues. CDR3 in amino acids: CASRGQRERDSDTQYF.

This chain joins TRBV5-5 and TRBJ2-1; TCRdb calls TRBD1, which cannot be checked without DNA. From germline, CDR1 is SGHKS and CDR2 YYEKEE (reference sequence). The length of the CDR3 is 15 residues. CDR3 in amino acids: CASSLGTGKYNEQFF.

The genes are TRBV5-5 and TRBJ2-5. There are 15 residues in the CDR3. Germline assignment: CDR1 SGHKS and CDR2 YYEKEE (reference sequence). The CDR3: CASSLAGMRGETQYF.

The chain has TRBV7-2 and TRBJ2-3; TCRdb calls TRBD1, which cannot be checked without DNA. Looked up from germline, CDR1 is SGHTA and CDR2 is FQGNSA. This CDR3 is 17 amino acids long. This CDR3 reads CASSFSSTGPSTDTQYF.

This chain links TRBV10-2 with TRBJ2-5. Germline V gene lookup returns CDR1 WSHSY and CDR2 SAAADI. CDR3 length equals 13 residues. This CDR3 is CASSDGLSETQYF.

The chain carries TRBV4-3 and TRBJ1-4; TCRdb designates TRBD1, a call that cannot be tested without DNA. Per the germline V gene, CDR1 is LGHNA and CDR2 is YSLEER. The CDR3 sequence is 15 residues long. CDR3: CASSRRGAANEKLFF.

The chain joins TRBV5-1 to TRBJ2-1; as DNA is missing, the TRBD2 call by TCRdb cannot be tested. This CDR3 spans 18 amino acids. Germline values: CDR1 SGHRS, CDR2 YFSETQ. The CDR3 here is CASSLEGLAGSVYNEQFF.

This chain joins TRBV6-2 or TRBV6-3 and TRBJ2-7; TCRdb proposes TRBD2, but this gene call is untestable without DNA. Germline V lookup: CDR1 MNHEY, CDR2 SVGEGT. There are 14 residues in the CDR3. The CDR3 loop reads CASSPPWDSDEQYF.

V and J are TRBV7-2 and TRBJ2-7; the TCRdb call, TRBD1, lacks DNA for checking. The CDR3 extends over 14 amino acids. Germline V lookup: CDR1 SGHTA, CDR2 FQGNSA. The CDR3 loop reads CASSLAVRGGEQYF. The full variable domain, in which reference TRBV7-2 and TRBJ2-7 provide the parts outside the CDR3, is GAGVSQSPSNKVTEKGKDVELRCDPISGHTALYWYRQSLGQGLEFLIYFQGNSAPDKSGLPSDRFSAERTGGSVSTLTIQRTQQEDSAVYLCASSLAVRGGEQYFGPGTRLTVT.

V is TRBV7-6 and J is TRBJ1-4. Germline loops: CDR1 SGHVS, CDR2 FNYEAQ. The CDR3 contains 12 residues. The CDR3 region is CASSLQEEELFF.

The chain employs TRBV20-1 and TRBJ2-4; TCRdb picks TRBD1, but there is no DNA to check that call. There are 16 residues in the CDR3. From germline, CDR1 is DFQATT and CDR2 SNEGSKA (reference sequence). CDR3 protein: CSASESGGLAKNIQYF.